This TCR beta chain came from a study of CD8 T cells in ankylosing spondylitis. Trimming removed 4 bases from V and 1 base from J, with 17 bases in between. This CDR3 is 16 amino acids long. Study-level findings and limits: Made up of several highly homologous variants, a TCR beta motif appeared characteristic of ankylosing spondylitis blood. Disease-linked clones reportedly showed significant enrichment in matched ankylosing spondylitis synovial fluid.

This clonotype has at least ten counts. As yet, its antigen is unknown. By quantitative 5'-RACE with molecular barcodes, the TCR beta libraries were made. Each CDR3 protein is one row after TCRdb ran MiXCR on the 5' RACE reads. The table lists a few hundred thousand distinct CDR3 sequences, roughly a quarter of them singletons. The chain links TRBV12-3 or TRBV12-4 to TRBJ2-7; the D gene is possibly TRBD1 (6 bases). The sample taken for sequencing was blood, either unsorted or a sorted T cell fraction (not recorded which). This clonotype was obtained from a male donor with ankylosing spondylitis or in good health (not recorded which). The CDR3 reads CASSSSSGQWSYEQYF. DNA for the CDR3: TGTGCCAGCAGTTCTTCTTCCGGACAGTGGTCCTACGAGCAGTACTTC.